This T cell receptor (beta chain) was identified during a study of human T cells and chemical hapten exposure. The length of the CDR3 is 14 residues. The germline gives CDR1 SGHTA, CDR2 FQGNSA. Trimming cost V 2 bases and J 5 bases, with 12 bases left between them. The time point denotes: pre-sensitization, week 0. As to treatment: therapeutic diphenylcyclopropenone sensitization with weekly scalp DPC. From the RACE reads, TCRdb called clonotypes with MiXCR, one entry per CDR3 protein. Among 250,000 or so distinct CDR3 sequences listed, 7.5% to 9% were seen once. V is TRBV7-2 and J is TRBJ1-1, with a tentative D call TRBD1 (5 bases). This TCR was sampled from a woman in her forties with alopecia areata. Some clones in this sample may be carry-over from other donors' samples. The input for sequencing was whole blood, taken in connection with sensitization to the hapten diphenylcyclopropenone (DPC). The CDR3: CASSLSTQGTEAFF. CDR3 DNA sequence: TGTGCCAGCAGCTTATCCACCCAGGGAACTGAAGCTTTCTTT.